Sequencing of this TCR beta chain was carried out in a study of blood T cell repertoires in COVID-19. About the research overall: Acute and convalescent COVID-19 samples came from the United States, Italy and Spain.

Generated by immunoSEQ multiplex PCR, the TCRdb table keeps only in-frame clones and is missing some. The table shows more than 200,000 clones, with around 90% occurring only once. Membership in each cohort depended on participant-reported clinical history. This CDR3 is built from 14 residues. Losses at the gene ends were 4 bases for V and 4 bases for J; bases not matched to a gene: 3. Germline CDR1 and CDR2: SGHRS and YFSETQ. The specimen was PBMCs or T cells enriched from blood (not recorded which). The chain carries TRBV5-1 and TRBJ2-2, with 8 bases lining up with TRBD1. The receptor comes from a woman aged 45-60 years who had recovered from COVID-19. CDR3 nucleotides: TGCGCCAGCAGCGGACAGGGTTTCACCGGGGAGCTGTTTTTT. Protein product: CASSGQGFTGELFF.